Below are 11 T cell receptor beta chains sequenced from a single sample in a study of cytomegalovirus exposure and HLA in healthy donors. In the PCR, 60 Vbeta and 13 Jbeta primers were used. This table comes from immunoSEQ multiplex PCR, and its TCRdb copy is limited to in-frame clones, with some not included. The table records 100,000 or so clones, around 75% of them present only once. Sample: PBMCs. All receptors derive from a man aged 35 to 55 in good health and CMV-seronegative.

The V gene is TRBV19, the J gene TRBJ2-7, with 8 bases lining up with TRBD1. Losses at the gene ends were 6 bases for V and 4 bases for J; bases not matched to a gene: 8. CDR3 size: 14 residues. Per germline, CDR1 LNHDA and CDR2 SQIVND (reference sequence). The DNA of the CDR3 is TGTGCCAGTAGGACGACAGGGGACGAATACGAGCAGTACTTC. Translation gives CASRTTGDEYEQYF.

CDR3 coding DNA: TGTGCCAGCAGTTTAATAGGACAGGGAGTACCCTACGAGCAGTACTTC. Encoded protein: CASSLIGQGVPYEQYF. The V gene is TRBV27, the J gene TRBJ2-7; TRBD1 matches 8 bases. The CDR3 has 16 residues. The ends lost 2 bases at V and 2 bases at J; junction bases unmatched: 8. Germline V gene sequence: CDR1 MNHEY, CDR2 SMNVEV (reference sequence).

The chain has TRBV6-5 and TRBJ2-5, with a possible D match to TRBD2 (6 bases). The J call may be mistaken, given a closer DNA end match to TRBJ2-7. Germline CDR1 and CDR2: MNHEY and SVGAGI. The CDR3 has 14 residues. This CDR3 reads CASSPGGWTYEQYF. CDR3 sequence (DNA): TGTGCCAGCAGCCCCGGAGGGTGGACCTACGAGCAGTACTTC.

The rearrangement links TRBV6-1 to TRBJ2-1; D is unresolved. Trimming took off 0 bases at V and 6 bases at J, with 15 bases between the two ends. The CDR3 runs to 16 residues. CDR1 is MNHNS and CDR2 is SASEGT in the germline V gene. CDR3 protein: CASSEAISVLPNEQFF. The DNA for the CDR3 is TGTGCCAGCAGTGAAGCCATCAGTGTCTTACCCAATGAGCAGTTCTTC.

This chain joins TRBV2 and TRBJ2-3; 7 bases agree with TRBD1. The ends lost 10 bases at V and 5 bases at J; junction bases unmatched: 3. The germline V gene encodes CDR1 SNHLY and CDR2 FYNNEI. This CDR3 is 11 amino acids long. The CDR3 reads CAKYRGDTQYF. CDR3 in DNA: TGTGCCAAATACAGGGGAGATACGCAGTATTTT.

This clone has more than one count but fewer than ten. The chain combines TRBV4-3 with TRBJ2-7; 9 bases map to TRBD2. Germline CDR1 reads LGHNA; CDR2 reads YSLEER. The CDR3 sequence is 16 residues long. The V and J ends lost 0 bases and 3 bases, in that order; junction bases with no gene match: 6. The CDR3 spells CASSQDYSGGSYEQYF. The DNA for the CDR3 is TGCGCCAGCAGCCAAGATTATAGCGGGGGAAGCTACGAGCAGTACTTC.

The chain is built from TRBV19 and TRBJ1-4, with D unclear. V lost 7 bases and J lost 8, with 11 bases in between. Germline assignment: CDR1 LNHDA and CDR2 SQIVND (reference sequence). The CDR3 is made up of 12 amino acids. The CDR3 nucleotides are TGTGCCAGTAACATAGAACGGGAAAAACTGTTTTTT. This sequence encodes CASNIEREKLFF.

This clone has a handful of counts. The chain carries TRBV5-1 and TRBJ2-3; D is perhaps TRBD2 (6 bases). The CDR3 is made up of 16 amino acids. V was shortened by 6 bases and J by 1 base, with 18 bases between the two germline ends. Germline V gives CDR1 SGHRS, CDR2 YFSETQ. The CDR3 sequence is CASTRDLQRGTDTQYF. CDR3 DNA: TGCGCCAGCACCCGGGACTTACAAAGAGGCACAGATACGCAGTATTTT.

The rearrangement joins TRBV7-3 to TRBJ2-7, with D possibly matching TRBD1 (5 bases). The CDR3 covers 15 residues. Germline V gene data show CDR1 as SGHTA and CDR2 as FQGTGA. Trimming pared 0 bases from V and 5 bases from J, leaving 14 bases between. The CDR3 spells CASSLTAGPNHEQYF. The CDR3, as DNA: TGTGCCAGCAGCTTAACGGCAGGGCCGAACCACGAGCAGTACTTC.

This clone was counted only a few times. V usage is TRBV6-4 and J usage is TRBJ2-2, with TRBD1 matching over 8 bases. V lost 6 bases and J lost 3; bases outside the gene matches: 3. Germline assignment: CDR1 MRHNA and CDR2 SNTAGT. This CDR3 is built from 14 residues. CDR3 in DNA: TGTGCCAGCAGAGGACAGGGTGACACCGGGGAGCTGTTTTTT. It encodes CASRGQGDTGELFF.

This sequence joins TRBV7-2 and TRBJ2-7, with a weak D call TRBD2 (6 bases). Germline lookup yields CDR1 SGHTA and CDR2 FQGNSA. The CDR3 covers 13 residues. V was pared by 5 bases and J by 3 bases, with 11 bases between. The CDR3 protein is CASSPGVGYEQYF. The DNA of the CDR3 is TGTGCCAGCAGCCCGGGGGTCGGCTACGAGCAGTACTTC.